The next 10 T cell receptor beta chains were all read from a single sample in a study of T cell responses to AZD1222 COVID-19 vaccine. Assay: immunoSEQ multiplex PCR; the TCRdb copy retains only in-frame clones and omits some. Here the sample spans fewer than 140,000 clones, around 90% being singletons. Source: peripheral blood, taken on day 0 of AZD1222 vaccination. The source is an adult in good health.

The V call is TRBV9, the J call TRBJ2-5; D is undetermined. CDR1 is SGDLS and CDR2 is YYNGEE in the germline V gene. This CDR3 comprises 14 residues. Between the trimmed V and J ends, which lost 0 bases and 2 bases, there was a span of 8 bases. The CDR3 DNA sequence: TGTGCCAGCAGCGTAGGTTTTTATCAAGAGACCCAGTACTTC. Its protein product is CASSVGFYQETQYF.

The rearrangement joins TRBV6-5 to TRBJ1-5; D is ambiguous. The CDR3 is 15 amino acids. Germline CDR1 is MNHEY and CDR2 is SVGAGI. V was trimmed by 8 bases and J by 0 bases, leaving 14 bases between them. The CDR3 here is CASRIQQYSNQPQHF. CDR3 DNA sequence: TGTGCCAGCCGGATTCAGCAATATAGCAATCAGCCCCAGCATTTT.

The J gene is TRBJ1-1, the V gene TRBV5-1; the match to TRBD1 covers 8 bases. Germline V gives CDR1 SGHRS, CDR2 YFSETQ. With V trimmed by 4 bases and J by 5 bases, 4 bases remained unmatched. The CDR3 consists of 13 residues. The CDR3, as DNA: TGCGCCAGCAGCCCGACAGGGGAAACTGAAGCTTTCTTT. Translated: CASSPTGETEAFF. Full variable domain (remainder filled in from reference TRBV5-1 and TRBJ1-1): KAGVTQTPRYLIKTRGQQVTLSCSPISGHRSVSWYQQTPGQGLQFLFEYFSETQRNKGNFPGRFSGRQFSNSRSEMNVSTLELGDSALYLCASSPTGETEAFFGQGTRLTVV.

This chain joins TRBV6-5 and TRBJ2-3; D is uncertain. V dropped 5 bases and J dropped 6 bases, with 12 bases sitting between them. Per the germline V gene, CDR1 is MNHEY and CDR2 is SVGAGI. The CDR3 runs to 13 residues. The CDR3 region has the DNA TGTGCCAGCAGTCTACCCCCTGGGGATACGCAGTATTTT. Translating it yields CASSLPPGDTQYF.

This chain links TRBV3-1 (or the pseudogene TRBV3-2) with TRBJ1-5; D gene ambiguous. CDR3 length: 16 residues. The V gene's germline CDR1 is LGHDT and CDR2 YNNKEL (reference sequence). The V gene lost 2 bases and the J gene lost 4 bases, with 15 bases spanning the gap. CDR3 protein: CASSQTGSTGNQPQHF. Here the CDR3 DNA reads TGTGCCAGCAGCCAAACTGGGTCAACGGGTAATCAGCCCCAGCATTTT.

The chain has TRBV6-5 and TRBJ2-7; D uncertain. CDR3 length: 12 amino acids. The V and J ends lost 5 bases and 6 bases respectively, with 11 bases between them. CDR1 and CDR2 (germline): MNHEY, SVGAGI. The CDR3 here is CASSHGPVEQYF. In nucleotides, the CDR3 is TGTGCCAGCAGTCATGGACCGGTCGAGCAGTACTTC.

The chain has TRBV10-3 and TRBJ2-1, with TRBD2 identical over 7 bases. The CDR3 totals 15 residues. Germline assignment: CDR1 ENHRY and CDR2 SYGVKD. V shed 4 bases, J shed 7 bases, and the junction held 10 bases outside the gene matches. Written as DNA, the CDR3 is TGTGCCATCAGTGTTGGGTTGGAGGGAGGGAATGAGCAGTTCTTC. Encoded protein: CAISVGLEGGNEQFF.

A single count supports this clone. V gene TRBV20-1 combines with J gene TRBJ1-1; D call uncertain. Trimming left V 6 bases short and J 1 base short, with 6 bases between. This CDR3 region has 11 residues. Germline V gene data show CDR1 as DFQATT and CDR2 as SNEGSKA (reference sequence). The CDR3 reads CSAHENTEAFF. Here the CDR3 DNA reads TGCAGTGCCCACGAGAACACTGAAGCTTTCTTT.

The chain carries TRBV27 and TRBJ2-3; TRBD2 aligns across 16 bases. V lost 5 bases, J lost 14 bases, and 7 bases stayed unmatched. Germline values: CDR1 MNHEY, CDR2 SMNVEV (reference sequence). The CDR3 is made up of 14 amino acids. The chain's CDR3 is CASSPGTSGRAGYF. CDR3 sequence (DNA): TGTGCCAGCAGTCCCGGGACTAGCGGGAGGGCCGGGTATTTT.

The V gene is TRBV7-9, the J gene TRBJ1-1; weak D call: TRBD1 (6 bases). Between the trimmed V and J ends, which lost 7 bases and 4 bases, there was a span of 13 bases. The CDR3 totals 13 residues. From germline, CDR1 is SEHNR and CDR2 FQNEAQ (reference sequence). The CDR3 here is CASTQTGGTEAFF. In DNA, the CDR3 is TGTGCCAGCACCCAGACAGGAGGCACTGAAGCTTTCTTT.